This T cell receptor beta chain was captured by sequencing in a study of T cell repertoires in cytomegalovirus infection. Study-level results: Dominant in the ex vivo response were TCR beta clonotypes restricted by HLA-C and specific for CMV.

The CDR3 has 15 amino acids. V was trimmed by 4 bases and J by 1 base, leaving 12 bases between them. The germline V gene encodes CDR1 SGHTA and CDR2 FQGNSA. One entry per CDR3 protein, called by TCRdb with MiXCR from the reads. Of fewer than 85,000 distinct CDR3 sequences in the sample, approximately 3.6% are singletons; the top ten hold around 22%. This clonotype was seen ten or more times. Its antigen is unknown. The sequence was obtained from a human donor in good health (CMV status not recorded). Some clones in this sample may be carry-over from other donors' samples. Specimen: PBMCs. The chain carries TRBV7-2 and TRBJ2-3; D call uncertain. In nucleotides, the CDR3 is TGTGCCAGCAGCTCCTGGGCGGCGGGCACAGATACGCAGTATTTT. Translation gives CASSSWAAGTDTQYF.